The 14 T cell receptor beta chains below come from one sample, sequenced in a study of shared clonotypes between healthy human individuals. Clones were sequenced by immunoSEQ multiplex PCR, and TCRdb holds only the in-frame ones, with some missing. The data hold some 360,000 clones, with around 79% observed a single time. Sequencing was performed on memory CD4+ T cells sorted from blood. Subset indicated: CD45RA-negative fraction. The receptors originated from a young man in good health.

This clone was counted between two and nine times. CDR3 bases: TGTGCCAGCAGTTTAAGTGGATTTACCTACGAGCAGTACTTC. Its protein is CASSLSGFTYEQYF. The chain employs TRBV28 and TRBJ2-7, with D uncertain. The CDR3 is 14 amino acids. Trimming cost V 2 bases and J 2 bases, with 10 bases left between them. In germline, CDR1 is MDHEN, CDR2 SYDVKM. The whole variable domain, remainder taken from reference TRBV28 and TRBJ2-7, is DVKVTQSSRYLVKRTGEKVFLECVQDMDHENMFWYRQDPGLGLRLIYFSYDVKMKEKGDIPEGYSVSREKKERFSLILESASTNQTSMYLCASSLSGFTYEQYFGPGTRLTVT.

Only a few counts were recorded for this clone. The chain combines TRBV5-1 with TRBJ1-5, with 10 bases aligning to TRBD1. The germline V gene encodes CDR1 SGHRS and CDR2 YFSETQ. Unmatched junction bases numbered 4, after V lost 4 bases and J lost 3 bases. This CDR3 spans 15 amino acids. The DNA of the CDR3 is TGCGCCAGCAGCATGGGACAGGGGCCCAATCAGCCCCAGCATTTT. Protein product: CASSMGQGPNQPQHF.

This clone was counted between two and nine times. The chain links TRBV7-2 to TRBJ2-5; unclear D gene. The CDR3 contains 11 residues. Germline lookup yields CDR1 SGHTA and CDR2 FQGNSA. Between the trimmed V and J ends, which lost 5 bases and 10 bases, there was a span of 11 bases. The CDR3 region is CASSQLGNQYF. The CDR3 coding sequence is TGTGCCAGCAGCCAACTGGGGAACCAGTACTTC. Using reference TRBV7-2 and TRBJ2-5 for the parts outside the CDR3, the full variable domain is GAGVSQSPSNKVTEKGKDVELRCDPISGHTALYWYRQSLGQGLEFLIYFQGNSAPDKSGLPSDRFSAERTGGSVSTLTIQRTQQEDSAVYLCASSQLGNQYFGPGTRLLVL.

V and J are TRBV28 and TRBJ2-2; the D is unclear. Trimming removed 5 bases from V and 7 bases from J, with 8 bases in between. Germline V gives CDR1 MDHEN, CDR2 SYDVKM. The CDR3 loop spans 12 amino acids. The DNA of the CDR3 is TGTGCCAGCAGTCTACAGATCGGGGAGCTGTTTTTT. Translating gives CASSLQIGELFF.

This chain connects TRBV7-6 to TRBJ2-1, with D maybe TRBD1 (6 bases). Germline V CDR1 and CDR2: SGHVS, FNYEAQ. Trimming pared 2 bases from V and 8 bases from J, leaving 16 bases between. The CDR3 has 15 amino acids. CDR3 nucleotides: TGTGCCAGCAGCTTAACAGGGCTCGTGTTTGATGAGCAGTTCTTC. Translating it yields CASSLTGLVFDEQFF. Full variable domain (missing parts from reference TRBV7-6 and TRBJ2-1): GAGVSQSPRYKVTKRGQDVALRCDPISGHVSLYWYRQALGQGPEFLTYFNYEAQQDKSGLPNDRFSAERPEGSISTLTIQRTEQRDSAMYRCASSLTGLVFDEQFFGPGTRLTVL.

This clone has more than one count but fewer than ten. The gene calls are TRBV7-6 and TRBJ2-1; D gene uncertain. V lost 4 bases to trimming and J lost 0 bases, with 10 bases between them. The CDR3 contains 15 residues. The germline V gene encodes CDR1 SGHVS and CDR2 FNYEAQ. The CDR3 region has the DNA TGTGCCAGCAGCTCCAGGAATAGCTCCTACAATGAGCAGTTCTTC. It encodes CASSSRNSSYNEQFF. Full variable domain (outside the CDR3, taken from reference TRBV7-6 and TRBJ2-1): GAGVSQSPRYKVTKRGQDVALRCDPISGHVSLYWYRQALGQGPEFLTYFNYEAQQDKSGLPNDRFSAERPEGSISTLTIQRTEQRDSAMYRCASSSRNSSYNEQFFGPGTRLTVL.

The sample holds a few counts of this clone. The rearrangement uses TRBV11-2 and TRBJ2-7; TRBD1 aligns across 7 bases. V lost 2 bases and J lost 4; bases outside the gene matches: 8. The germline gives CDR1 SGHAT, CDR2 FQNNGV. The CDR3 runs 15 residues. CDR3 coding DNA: TGTGCCAGCAGCTTAAATACAGGGGCAAGGTACGAGCAGTACTTC. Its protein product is CASSLNTGARYEQYF.

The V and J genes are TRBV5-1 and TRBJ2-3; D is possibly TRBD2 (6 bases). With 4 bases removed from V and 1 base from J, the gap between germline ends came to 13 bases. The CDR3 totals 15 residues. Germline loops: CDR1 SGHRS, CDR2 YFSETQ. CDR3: CASSATPSGTDTQYF. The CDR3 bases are TGCGCCAGCAGCGCCACACCTAGCGGCACAGATACGCAGTATTTT.

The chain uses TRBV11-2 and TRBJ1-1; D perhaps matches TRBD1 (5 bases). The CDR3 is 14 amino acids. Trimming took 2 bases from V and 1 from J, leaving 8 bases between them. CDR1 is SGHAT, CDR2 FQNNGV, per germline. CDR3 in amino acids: CASSLMTANTEAFF. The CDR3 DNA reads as TGTGCCAGCAGCTTAATGACAGCGAACACTGAAGCTTTCTTT.

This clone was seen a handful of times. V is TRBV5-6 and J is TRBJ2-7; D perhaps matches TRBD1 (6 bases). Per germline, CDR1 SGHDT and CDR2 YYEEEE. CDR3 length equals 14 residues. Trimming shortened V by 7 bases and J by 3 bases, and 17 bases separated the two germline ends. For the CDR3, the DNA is TGTGCCAGCGCTCAGGGGACCTTCTACTACGAGCAGTACTTC. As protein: CASAQGTFYYEQYF. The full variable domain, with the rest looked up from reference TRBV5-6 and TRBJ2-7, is DAGVTQSPTHLIKTRGQQVTLRCSPKSGHDTVSWYQQALGQGPQFIFQYYEEEERQRGNFPDRFSGHQFPNYSSELNVNALLLGDSALYLCASAQGTFYYEQYFGPGTRLTVT.

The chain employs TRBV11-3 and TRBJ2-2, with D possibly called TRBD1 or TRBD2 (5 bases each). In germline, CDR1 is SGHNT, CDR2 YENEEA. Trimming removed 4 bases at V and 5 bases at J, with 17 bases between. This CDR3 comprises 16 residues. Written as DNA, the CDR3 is TGTGCCAGCAGCTCAACTCTGGGGGTGCGGACCGGGGAGCTGTTTTTT. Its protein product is CASSSTLGVRTGELFF.

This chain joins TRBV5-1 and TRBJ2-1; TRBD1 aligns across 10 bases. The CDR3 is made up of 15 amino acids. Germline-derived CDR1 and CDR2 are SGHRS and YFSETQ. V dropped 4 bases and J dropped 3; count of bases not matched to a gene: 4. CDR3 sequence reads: CASSQRTGGYNEQFF. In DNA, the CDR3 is TGCGCCAGCAGCCAAAGGACAGGGGGCTACAATGAGCAGTTCTTC.

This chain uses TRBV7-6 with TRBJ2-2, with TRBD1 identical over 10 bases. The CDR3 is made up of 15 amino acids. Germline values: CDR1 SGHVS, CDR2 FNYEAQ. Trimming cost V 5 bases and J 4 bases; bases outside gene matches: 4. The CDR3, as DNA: TGTGCCAGCAGCAATCGGGACAGGGGCACCGGGGAGCTGTTTTTT. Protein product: CASSNRDRGTGELFF.

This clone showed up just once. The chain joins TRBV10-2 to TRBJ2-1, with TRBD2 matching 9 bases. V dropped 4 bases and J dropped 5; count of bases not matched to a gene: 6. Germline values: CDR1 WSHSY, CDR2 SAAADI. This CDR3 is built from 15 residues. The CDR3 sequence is CASSVEREADNEQFF. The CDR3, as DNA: TGCGCCAGCAGTGTTGAGCGGGAGGCGGACAATGAGCAGTTCTTC.